In its sample, the clone carrying this T cell receptor (beta chain) was seen once. Its matching antigen is unknown. The sample belongs to a study of radiotherapy plus CTLA-4 blockade in lung cancer. Study details: Objective responses were recorded in roughly 17% of patients, with disease control recorded in 25% to 40%. General study findings and limits: Response was reportedly best predicted by early blood T cell clone dynamics, with interferon-beta. After treatment with radiotherapy plus ipilimumab, TCR clones that came from the tumor expanded in blood.

The CDR3 runs to 16 residues. Germline V CDR1 and CDR2: MGHDK, SYGVNS. After removal of 1 base from V and 4 bases from J, the junction contained 10 bases not matched to a gene. The method was immunoSEQ multiplex PCR; TCRdb's version includes in-frame clones alone and lacks a portion of them. The data hold roughly 50,000 clones, with over 75% observed a single time. With ipilimumab providing CTLA-4 blockade, focal radiation was administered to patients who had chemo-refractory metastatic non-small-cell lung cancer. The J gene is TRBJ2-7, the V gene TRBV25-1; the match to TRBD2 covers 7 bases. The sequence came from a human donor with non-small cell lung cancer whose response to radiotherapy plus ipilimumab could not be evaluated. Sequencing was performed on peripheral blood, taken from a patient treated with radiotherapy plus ipilimumab. CDR3 in amino acids: CASSESFGTNTYEQYF. The CDR3 DNA follows: TGTGCCAGCAGTGAATCCTTCGGGACTAACACTTACGAGCAGTACTTC.